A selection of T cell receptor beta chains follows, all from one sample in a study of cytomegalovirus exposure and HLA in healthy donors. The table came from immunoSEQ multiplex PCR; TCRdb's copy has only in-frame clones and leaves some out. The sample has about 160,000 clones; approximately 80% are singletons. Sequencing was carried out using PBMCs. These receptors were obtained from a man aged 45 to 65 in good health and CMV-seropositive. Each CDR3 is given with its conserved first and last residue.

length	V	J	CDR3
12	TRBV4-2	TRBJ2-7	CASSQTGWRKYF
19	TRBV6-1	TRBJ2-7	CASSEGLGLAGGPVYEQYF
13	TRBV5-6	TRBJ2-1	CASSYDRRNEQFF
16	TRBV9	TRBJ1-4	CASSLRGDRINEKLFF
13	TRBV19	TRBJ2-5	CAPKVYFQETQYF
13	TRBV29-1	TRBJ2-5	CSVAWRGRETQYF
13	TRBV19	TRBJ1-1	CASSNSLNTEAFF
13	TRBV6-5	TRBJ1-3	CASFRQGENTIYF
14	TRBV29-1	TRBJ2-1	CSAERGLAQDEQFF
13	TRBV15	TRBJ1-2	CATSRGTGPGYTF
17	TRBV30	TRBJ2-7	CAWSVFYLSGGAYEQYF
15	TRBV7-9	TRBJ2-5	CASSFPTSGEETQYF
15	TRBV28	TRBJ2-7	CASSLSRRLTYEQYF
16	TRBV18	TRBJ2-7	CASSPVTSGIGSEQYF
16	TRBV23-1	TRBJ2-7	CASSQYWQGRMHEQYF
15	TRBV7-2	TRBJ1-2	CASRPEAGTGIGYTF
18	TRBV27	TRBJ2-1	CASSLRRPAIDRGDEQFF
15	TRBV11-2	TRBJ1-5	CASSQTGEGNQPQHF
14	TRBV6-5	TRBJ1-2	CASSYGPGQSGYTF
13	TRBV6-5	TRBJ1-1	CASRYLLNTEAFF
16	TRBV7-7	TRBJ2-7	CASSPPQGSWTYEQYF
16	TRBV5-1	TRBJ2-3	CASSFSRDRYTDTQYF
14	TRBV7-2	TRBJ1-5	CASSPRNKNQPQHF
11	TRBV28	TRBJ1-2	CASFRVGGYTF
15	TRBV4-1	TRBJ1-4	CASSQAGRLVEKLFF
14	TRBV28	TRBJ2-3	CASSLSLRSGTQYF
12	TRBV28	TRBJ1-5	CASKPRNQPQHF
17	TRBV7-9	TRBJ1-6	CASSLGAHSSYNSPLHF
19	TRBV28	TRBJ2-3	CASSSVVPGQGSATDTQYF
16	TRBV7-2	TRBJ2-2	CASSYTSGVHTGELFF
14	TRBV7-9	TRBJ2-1	CASSSSGGQNEQFF
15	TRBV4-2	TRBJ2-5	CASSQERRTQETQYF
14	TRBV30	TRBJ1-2	CAWSVQTANYGYTF
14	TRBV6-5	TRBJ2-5	CASSVVAGVETQYF
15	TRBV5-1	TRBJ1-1	CASSWTGGRYTEAFF
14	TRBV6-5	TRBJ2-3	CASSYSGGADTQYF
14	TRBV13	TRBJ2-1	CASSLLQTHNEQFF
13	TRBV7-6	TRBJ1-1	CASSSISEGQAFF
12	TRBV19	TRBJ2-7	CASNIESGEQYF
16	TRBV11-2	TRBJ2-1	CASSEPGLAASNEQFF
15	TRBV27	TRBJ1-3	CASSLTGHPGNTIYF
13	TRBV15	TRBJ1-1	CATSSRGNTEAFF
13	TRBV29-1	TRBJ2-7	CSGTGAATYEQYF
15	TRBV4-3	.	CASSHSTSEIYEQYF
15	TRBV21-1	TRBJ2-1	CASSSPGQRPNEQFF
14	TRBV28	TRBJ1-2	CASSLAGLNYGYTF
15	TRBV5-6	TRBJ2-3	CASSRLAGGTDTQYF
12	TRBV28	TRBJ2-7	CASSFPGGEQYF
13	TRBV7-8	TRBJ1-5	CASSLVYNQPQHF
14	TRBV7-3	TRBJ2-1	CASSSYGGSWEQFF
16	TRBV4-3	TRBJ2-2	CASSQGVASGTGELFF
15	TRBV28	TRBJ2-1	CASSGSGVSYNEQFF
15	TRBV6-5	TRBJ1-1	CASSSRDRGNTEAFF
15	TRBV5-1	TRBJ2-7	CASSLKAGDVDEQYF
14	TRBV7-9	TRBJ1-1	CASSFTGGDTEAFF
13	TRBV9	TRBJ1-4	CASSVDISEKLFF